These T cell receptor beta chains were read from a single sample in a study of T-cell reconstitution after alpha-beta-depleted transplantation in children. A single record per CDR3 protein comes from TCRdb applying MiXCR to the PCR reads. The table shows approximately 640,000 distinct CDR3 sequences, with 15% to 20% occurring only once. Source: PBMCs from the stem cell graft donor, taken from the stem cell graft. The receptor set was obtained from a human donor who donated a stem cell graft to a child with acute myeloid leukemia. CDR3s leave out the opening cysteine and the closing phenylalanine or tryptophan.

j_call: TRBJ1-2
v_call: TRBV7-8
cdr3_length: 14
cdr3_aa: ASSFTGQGSNYGYT

j_call: TRBJ1-1
v_call: TRBV4-2
cdr3_length: 16
cdr3_aa: ASSPGTGQPRLNTEAF

j_call: TRBJ2-3
v_call: TRBV20-1
cdr3_length: 13
cdr3_aa: SARKGGQNTDTQY

j_call: TRBJ1-1
v_call: TRBV10-2
cdr3_length: 10
cdr3_aa: ASSESVLEAF

j_call: TRBJ2-3
v_call: TRBV4-1
cdr3_length: 12
cdr3_aa: ASRDRGPTDTQY

j_call: TRBJ1-4
v_call: TRBV7-9
cdr3_length: 11
cdr3_aa: ASSLARTEKLF

j_call: TRBJ1-1
v_call: TRBV7-4
cdr3_length: 14
cdr3_aa: ASSSFRAERDTEAF

j_call: TRBJ2-4
v_call: TRBV20-1
cdr3_length: 13
cdr3_aa: SASGLAGEKNIQY

j_call: TRBJ1-2
v_call: TRBV10-3
cdr3_length: 11
cdr3_aa: AIGRGDEGGYT

j_call: TRBJ1-4
v_call: TRBV7-2
cdr3_length: 13
cdr3_aa: ASSQTRIRNEKLF

j_call: TRBJ2-3
v_call: TRBV20-1
cdr3_length: 17
cdr3_aa: SARSPLGGGLRGTDTQY

j_call: TRBJ2-5
v_call: TRBV12-3/TRBV12-4
cdr3_length: 16
cdr3_aa: ASRPFERDRDSQETQY

j_call: TRBJ2-3
v_call: TRBV20-1
cdr3_length: 9
cdr3_aa: SRQATDTQY

j_call: TRBJ1-4
v_call: TRBV20-1
cdr3_length: 8
cdr3_aa: SARNRKLF

j_call: TRBJ1-2
v_call: TRBV4-3
cdr3_length: 13
cdr3_aa: ASSQDVGRWNGYT

j_call: TRBJ1-2
v_call: TRBV5-1
cdr3_length: 13
cdr3_aa: ASSLESEEDYGYT

j_call: TRBJ2-7
v_call: TRBV9
cdr3_length: 12
cdr3_aa: ASSVSGEPYEQY

j_call: TRBJ2-2
v_call: TRBV7-3
cdr3_length: 14
cdr3_aa: ASSQVRQGAKGELF

j_call: TRBJ2-7
v_call: TRBV5-6
cdr3_length: 11
cdr3_aa: ASRFGRSYEQY

j_call: TRBJ2-7
v_call: TRBV12-3/TRBV12-4
cdr3_length: 9
cdr3_aa: ASSWSYEQY

j_call: TRBJ2-2
v_call: TRBV16
cdr3_length: 11
cdr3_aa: ASSQDNTGELF

j_call: TRBJ2-3
v_call: TRBV4-2
cdr3_length: 14
cdr3_aa: ASSQTRGGPADTQY

j_call: TRBJ2-1
v_call: TRBV29-1
cdr3_length: 12
cdr3_aa: SVERSGGAREQF

j_call: TRBJ2-1
v_call: TRBV5-1
cdr3_length: 12
cdr3_aa: ASSLQGAVDEQF

j_call: TRBJ2-3
v_call: TRBV7-6
cdr3_length: 15
cdr3_aa: ASSPRLAGVSTDTQY

j_call: TRBJ1-2
v_call: TRBV20-1
cdr3_length: 12
cdr3_aa: SARDVRTNYGYT

j_call: TRBJ2-2
v_call: TRBV6-5
cdr3_length: 15
cdr3_aa: ASSYSRGLGGAGELF

j_call: TRBJ2-3
v_call: TRBV10-2
cdr3_length: 14
cdr3_aa: ASSERAGGRTDTQY

j_call: TRBJ2-3
v_call: TRBV5-5
cdr3_length: 9
cdr3_aa: ASRLRDTQY

j_call: TRBJ2-2
v_call: TRBV20-1
cdr3_length: 13
cdr3_aa: SASSSGTNTGELF

j_call: TRBJ2-5
v_call: TRBV6-2/TRBV6-3
cdr3_length: 12
cdr3_aa: ASSIGTAKETQY

j_call: TRBJ1-3
v_call: TRBV20-1
cdr3_length: 14
cdr3_aa: SASSRGQPGGNTIY

j_call: TRBJ2-7
v_call: TRBV20-1
cdr3_length: 11
cdr3_aa: SGGTGLTYEQY

j_call: TRBJ2-7
v_call: TRBV5-1
cdr3_length: 13
cdr3_aa: ASSLAGGRSYEQY

j_call: TRBJ1-2
v_call: TRBV7-8
cdr3_length: 11
cdr3_aa: ASSNPGEDGYT

j_call: TRBJ2-3
v_call: TRBV6-2/TRBV6-3
cdr3_length: 14
cdr3_aa: ASSTSGLALTDTQY

j_call: TRBJ1-5
v_call: TRBV20-1
cdr3_length: 15
cdr3_aa: SARPRGETYSNQPQH

j_call: TRBJ2-6
v_call: TRBV24-1
cdr3_length: 13
cdr3_aa: ATSAKVQGANVLT

j_call: TRBJ2-1
v_call: TRBV5-1
cdr3_length: 12
cdr3_aa: ASRTRTGHNEQF

j_call: TRBJ1-1
v_call: TRBV7-9
cdr3_length: 10
cdr3_aa: ASSLAAGEAF

j_call: TRBJ2-2
v_call: TRBV27
cdr3_length: 12
cdr3_aa: ASSLRRQTGELF

j_call: TRBJ2-6
v_call: TRBV5-1
cdr3_length: 16
cdr3_aa: ASSLAVSFSSGANVLT